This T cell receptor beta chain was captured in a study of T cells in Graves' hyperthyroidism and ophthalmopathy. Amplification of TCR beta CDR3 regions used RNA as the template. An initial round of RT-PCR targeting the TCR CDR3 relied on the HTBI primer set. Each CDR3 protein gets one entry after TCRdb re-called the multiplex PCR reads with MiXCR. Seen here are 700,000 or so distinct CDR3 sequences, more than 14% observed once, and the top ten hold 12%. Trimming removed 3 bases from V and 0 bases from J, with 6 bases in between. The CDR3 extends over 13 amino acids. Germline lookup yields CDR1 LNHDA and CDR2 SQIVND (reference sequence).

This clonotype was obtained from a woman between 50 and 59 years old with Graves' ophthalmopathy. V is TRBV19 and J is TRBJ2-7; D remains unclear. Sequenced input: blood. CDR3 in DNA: TGTGCCAGTAGTATGGGATTCTCCTACGAGCAGTACTTC. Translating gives CASSMGFSYEQYF.